The text below deals with one T cell receptor beta chain. These data come from a study of blood T cells in healthy people across ages. Isolated PBMCs totaled at least 7 million in each sample. The use of a sample-barcoded 5' primer and a J-beta primer mix characterized a second PCR of about 6 to 12 cycles. TCRdb re-derived calls from the 5' RACE reads in MiXCR, one entry per CDR3 protein. The sample lists roughly 930,000 distinct CDR3 sequences; roughly 50% were seen once. The specimen was blood. The TCR sequence derives from a man aged 30 to 45 in good health.

CDR3 in DNA: TGTGCCAGCAGCGTAGTCCTGAACCAAGAGACCCAGTACTTC. Protein product: CASSVVLNQETQYF. This chain links TRBV7-8 with TRBJ2-5; no firm D call. This CDR3 contains 14 residues. Per germline, CDR1 SGHVS and CDR2 FQNEAQ. V lost 5 bases and J lost 0, with 10 bases in between.